The source of this T cell receptor beta chain is a study of blood T cell repertoires in COVID-19. The data were produced by immunoSEQ multiplex PCR, yet TCRdb's version contains in-frame clones alone and is incomplete. Among around 300,000 clones listed, 88% were seen once. Sample: PBMCs or T cells enriched from blood (not recorded which). The receptor's source is a man aged 25-40 years who had recovered from COVID-19.

CDR3 coding DNA: TGTGCCAGCAGCCCAGGATCAGGTCAGCCCCAGCATTTT. It yields the protein CASSPGSGQPQHF. V and J are TRBV9 and TRBJ1-5; the D is unclear. Germline V CDR1 and CDR2: SGDLS, YYNGEE. The CDR3 is 13 residues long. V lost 4 bases to trimming and J lost 6 bases, with 11 bases between them.